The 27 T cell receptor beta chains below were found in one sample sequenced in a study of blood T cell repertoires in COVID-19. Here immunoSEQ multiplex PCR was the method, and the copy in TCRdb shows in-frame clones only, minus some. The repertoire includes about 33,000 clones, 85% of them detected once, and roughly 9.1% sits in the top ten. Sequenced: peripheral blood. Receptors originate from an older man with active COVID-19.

This chain's CDR3 is CASSRRNEQFF. In nucleotides, the CDR3 is TGCGCCAGCAGCCGGCGGAATGAGCAGTTCTTC. V usage is TRBV4-1 and J usage is TRBJ2-1; D ambiguous. This CDR3 is 11 amino acids long. Trimming pared 4 bases from V and 7 bases from J, leaving 5 bases between. CDR1 and CDR2 from the germline V gene are MGHRA and YSYEKL.

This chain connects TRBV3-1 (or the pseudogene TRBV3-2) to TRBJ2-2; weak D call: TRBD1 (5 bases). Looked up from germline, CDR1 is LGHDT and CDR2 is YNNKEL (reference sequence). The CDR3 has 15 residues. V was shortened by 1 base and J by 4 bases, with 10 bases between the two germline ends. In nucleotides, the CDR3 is TGTGCCAGCAGCCAAGGTCAGGGCCTCACCGGGGAGCTGTTTTTT. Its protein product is CASSQGQGLTGELFF.

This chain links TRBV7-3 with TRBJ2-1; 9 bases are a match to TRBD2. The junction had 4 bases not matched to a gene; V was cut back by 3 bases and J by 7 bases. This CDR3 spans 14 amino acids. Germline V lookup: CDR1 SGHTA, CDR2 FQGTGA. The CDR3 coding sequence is TGTGCCAGCAGCTTTAGCGGGGGTAGGAATGAGCAGTTCTTC. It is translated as CASSFSGGRNEQFF.

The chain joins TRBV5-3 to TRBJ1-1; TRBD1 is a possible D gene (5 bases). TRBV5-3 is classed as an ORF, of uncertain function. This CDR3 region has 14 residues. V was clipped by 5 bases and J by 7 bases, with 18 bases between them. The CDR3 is CARRRDRSTSEAFF. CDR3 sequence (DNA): TGTGCCAGAAGGCGCGACAGATCAACAAGTGAAGCTTTCTTT.

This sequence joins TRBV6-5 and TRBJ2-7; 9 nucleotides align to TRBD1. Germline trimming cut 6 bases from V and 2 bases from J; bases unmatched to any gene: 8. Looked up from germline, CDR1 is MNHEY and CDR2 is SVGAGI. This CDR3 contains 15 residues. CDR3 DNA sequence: TGTGCCAGCAGCTCAGGGACAGGGCGTCCCTACGAGCAGTACTTC. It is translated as CASSSGTGRPYEQYF.

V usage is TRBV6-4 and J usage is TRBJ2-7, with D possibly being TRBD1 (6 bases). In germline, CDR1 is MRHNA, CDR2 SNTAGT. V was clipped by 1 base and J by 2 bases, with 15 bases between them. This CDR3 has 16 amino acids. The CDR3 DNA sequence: TGTGCCAGCAGTGACTTGGGGGCGACCACACCCTACGAGCAGTACTTC. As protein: CASSDLGATTPYEQYF.

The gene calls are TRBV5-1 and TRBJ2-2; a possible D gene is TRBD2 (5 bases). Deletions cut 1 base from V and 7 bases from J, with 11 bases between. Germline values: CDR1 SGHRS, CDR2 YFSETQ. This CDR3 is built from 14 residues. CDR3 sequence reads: CASSLLGEGGELFF. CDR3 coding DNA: TGCGCCAGCAGCTTGTTGGGAGAAGGCGGGGAGCTGTTTTTT.

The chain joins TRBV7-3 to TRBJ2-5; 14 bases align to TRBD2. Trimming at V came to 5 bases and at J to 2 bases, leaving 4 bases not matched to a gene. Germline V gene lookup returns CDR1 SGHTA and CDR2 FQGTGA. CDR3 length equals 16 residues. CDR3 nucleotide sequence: TGTGCCAGCAGCCGGGGACTAGCGGGGGTACAAGAGACCCAGTACTTC. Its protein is CASSRGLAGVQETQYF.

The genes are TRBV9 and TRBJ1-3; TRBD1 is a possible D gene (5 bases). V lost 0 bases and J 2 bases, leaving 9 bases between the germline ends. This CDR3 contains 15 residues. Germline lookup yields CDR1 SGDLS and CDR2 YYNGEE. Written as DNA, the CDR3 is TGTGCCAGCAGCGTAGCATCGGGGGCTGGAAACACCATATATTTT. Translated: CASSVASGAGNTIYF.

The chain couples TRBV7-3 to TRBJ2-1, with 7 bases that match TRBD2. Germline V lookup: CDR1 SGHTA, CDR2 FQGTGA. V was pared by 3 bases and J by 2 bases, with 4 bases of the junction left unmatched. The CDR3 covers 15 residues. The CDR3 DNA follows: TGTGCCAGCAGCTTCAGCGGGGCGACCTACAATGAGCAGTTCTTC. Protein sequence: CASSFSGATYNEQFF.

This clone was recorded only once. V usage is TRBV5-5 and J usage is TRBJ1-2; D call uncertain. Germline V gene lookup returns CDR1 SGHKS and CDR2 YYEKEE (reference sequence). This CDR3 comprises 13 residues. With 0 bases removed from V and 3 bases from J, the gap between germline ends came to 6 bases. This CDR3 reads CASSLDIDYGYTF. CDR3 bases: TGTGCCAGCAGCTTGGACATCGACTATGGCTACACCTTC.

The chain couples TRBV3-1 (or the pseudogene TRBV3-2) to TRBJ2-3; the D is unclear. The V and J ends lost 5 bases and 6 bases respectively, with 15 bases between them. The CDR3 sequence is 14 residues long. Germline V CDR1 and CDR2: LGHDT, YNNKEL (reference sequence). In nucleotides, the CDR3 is TGTGCCAGCAGCGGCGCGGTCGGGTCGGATACGCAGTATTTT. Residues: CASSGAVGSDTQYF.

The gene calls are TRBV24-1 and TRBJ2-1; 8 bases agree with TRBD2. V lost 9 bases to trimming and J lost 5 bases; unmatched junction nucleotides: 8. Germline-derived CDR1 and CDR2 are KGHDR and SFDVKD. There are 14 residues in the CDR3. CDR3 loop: CATGKRGPHNEQFF. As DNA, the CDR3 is TGTGCCACCGGTAAGCGGGGGCCTCACAATGAGCAGTTCTTC.

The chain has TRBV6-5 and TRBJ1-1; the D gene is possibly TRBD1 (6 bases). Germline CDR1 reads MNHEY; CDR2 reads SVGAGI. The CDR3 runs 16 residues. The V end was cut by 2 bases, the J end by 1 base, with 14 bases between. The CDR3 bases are TGTGCCAGCAGTTACACGGGACAACGACCGAACACTGAAGCTTTCTTT. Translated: CASSYTGQRPNTEAFF.

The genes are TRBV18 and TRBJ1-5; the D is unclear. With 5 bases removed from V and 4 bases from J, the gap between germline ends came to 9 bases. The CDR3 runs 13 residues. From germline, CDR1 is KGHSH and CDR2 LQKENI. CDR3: CASSATVNQPQHF. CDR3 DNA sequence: TGTGCCAGCTCAGCTACAGTTAATCAGCCCCAGCATTTT. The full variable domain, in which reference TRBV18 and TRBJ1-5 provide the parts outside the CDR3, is NAGVMQNPRHLVRRRGQEARLRCSPMKGHSHVYWYRQLPEEGLKFMVYLQKENIIDESGMPKERFSAEFPKEGPSILRIQQVVRGDSAAYFCASSATVNQPQHFGDGTRLSIL.

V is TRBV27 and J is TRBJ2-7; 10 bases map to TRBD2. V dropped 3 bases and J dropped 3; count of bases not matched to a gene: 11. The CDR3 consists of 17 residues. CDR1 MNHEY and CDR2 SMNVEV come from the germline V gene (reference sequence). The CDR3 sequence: CASSFHNSGGSIYEQYF. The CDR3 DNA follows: TGTGCCAGCAGTTTCCACAATAGCGGGGGGTCGATCTACGAGCAGTACTTC.

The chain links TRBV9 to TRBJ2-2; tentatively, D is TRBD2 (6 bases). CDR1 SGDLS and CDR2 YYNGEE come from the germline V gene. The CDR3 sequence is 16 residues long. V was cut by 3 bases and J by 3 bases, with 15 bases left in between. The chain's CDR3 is CASSALGGPDTGELFF. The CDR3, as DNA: TGTGCCAGCAGCGCCCTCGGGGGTCCCGACACCGGGGAGCTGTTTTTT.

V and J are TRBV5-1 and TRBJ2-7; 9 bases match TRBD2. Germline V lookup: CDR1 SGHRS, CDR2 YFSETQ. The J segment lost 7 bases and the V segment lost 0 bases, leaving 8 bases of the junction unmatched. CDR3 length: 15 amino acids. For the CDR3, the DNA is TGCGCCAGCAGCTTGGGCAATAGCGGGGGTGGTGAGCAGTACTTC. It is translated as CASSLGNSGGGEQYF.

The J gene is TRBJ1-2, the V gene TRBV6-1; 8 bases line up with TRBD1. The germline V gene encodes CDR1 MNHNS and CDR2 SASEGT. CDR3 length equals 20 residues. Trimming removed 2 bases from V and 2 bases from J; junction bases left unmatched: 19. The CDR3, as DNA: TGTGCCAGCAGTGAAAGGTCCTTTACCGGGACAGGTTTAGGCAACTATGGCTACACCTTC. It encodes CASSERSFTGTGLGNYGYTF.

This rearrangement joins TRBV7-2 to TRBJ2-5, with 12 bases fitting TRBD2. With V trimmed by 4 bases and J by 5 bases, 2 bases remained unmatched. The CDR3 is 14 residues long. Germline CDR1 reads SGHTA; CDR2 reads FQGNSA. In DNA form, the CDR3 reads TGTGCCAGCAGCTCCGGACTAGCGGGGGAGACCCAGTACTTC. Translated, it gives CASSSGLAGETQYF. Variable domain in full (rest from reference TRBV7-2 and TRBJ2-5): GAGVSQSPSNKVTEKGKDVELRCDPISGHTALYWYRQSLGQGLEFLIYFQGNSAPDKSGLPSDRFSAERTGGSVSTLTIQRTQQEDSAVYLCASSSGLAGETQYFGPGTRLLVL.

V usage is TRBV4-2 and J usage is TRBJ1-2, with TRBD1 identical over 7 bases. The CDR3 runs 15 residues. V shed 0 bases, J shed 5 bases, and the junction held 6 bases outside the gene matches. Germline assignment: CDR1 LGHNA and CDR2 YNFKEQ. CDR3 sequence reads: CASSQDRDRVYGYTF. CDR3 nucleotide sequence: TGTGCCAGCAGCCAAGATCGAGACAGGGTTTATGGCTACACCTTC.

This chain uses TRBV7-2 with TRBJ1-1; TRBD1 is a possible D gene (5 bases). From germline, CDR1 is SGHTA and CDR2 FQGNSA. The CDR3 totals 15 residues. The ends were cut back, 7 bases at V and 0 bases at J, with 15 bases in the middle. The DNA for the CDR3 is TGTGCCAGCACCCCCTGGGGGGGAATGAACACTGAAGCTTTCTTT. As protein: CASTPWGGMNTEAFF.

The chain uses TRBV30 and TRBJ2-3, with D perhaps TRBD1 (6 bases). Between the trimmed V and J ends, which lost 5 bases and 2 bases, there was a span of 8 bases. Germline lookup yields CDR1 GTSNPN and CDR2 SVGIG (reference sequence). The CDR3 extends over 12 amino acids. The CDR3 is CAWGQYTDTQYF. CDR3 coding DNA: TGTGCCTGGGGACAGTACACAGATACGCAGTATTTT.

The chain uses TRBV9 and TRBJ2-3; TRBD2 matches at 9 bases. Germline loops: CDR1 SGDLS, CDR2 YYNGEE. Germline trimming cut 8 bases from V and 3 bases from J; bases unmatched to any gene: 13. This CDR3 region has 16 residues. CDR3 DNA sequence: TGTGCCAGTAATGGGGGTAGCGGGGGAGGGACAGATACGCAGTATTTT. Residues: CASNGGSGGGTDTQYF.

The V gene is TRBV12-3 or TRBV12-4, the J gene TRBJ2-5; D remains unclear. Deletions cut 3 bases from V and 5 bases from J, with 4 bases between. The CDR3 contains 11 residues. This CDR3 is CASSFYETQYF. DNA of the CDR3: TGTGCCAGCAGTTTCTACGAGACCCAGTACTTC.

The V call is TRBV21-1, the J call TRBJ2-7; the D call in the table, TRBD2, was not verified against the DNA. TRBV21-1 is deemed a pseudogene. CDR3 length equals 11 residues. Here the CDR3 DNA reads TGTGCCAGCAGCTCCTACTACGAGCAGTACTTC. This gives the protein CASSSYYEQYF.

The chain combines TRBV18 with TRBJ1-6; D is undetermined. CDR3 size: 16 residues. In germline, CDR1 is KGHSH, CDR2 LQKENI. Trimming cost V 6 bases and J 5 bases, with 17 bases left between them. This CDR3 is CASSSAPGNNNSPLHF. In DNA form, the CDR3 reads TGTGCCAGCTCTTCGGCTCCGGGAAATAATAATTCACCCCTCCACTTT.